The next 8 T cell receptor beta chains were all read from a single sample in a study of shared clonotypes between healthy human individuals. The repertoire was sequenced with immunoSEQ multiplex PCR; TCRdb's copy has only in-frame clones and lacks some. The data contain around 690,000 clones, about 90% of them singletons. Sequencing used memory CD8+ T cells from PBMCs. The sample's subset: CD45RO+ cells pooled with CCR7-negative TemRA cells. The receptors originated from a man aged 18 to 30 in good health. Some clones in this sample may be carry-over from other donors' samples.

The V gene is TRBV9, the J gene TRBJ2-1; D is uncertain. This CDR3 has 12 residues. V was pared by 3 bases and J by 4 bases, with 5 bases between. In germline, CDR1 is SGDLS, CDR2 YYNGEE. The CDR3 DNA is TGTGCCAGCAGCGGTCCTTACAATGAGCAGTTCTTC. It specifies CASSGPYNEQFF.

This clone was seen only once. The same CDR3 can be traced to other DNA sequences in this sample. V is TRBV27 and J is TRBJ2-7, with D perhaps assigned TRBD1 or TRBD2 (5 bases each). Germline CDR1 is MNHEY and CDR2 is SMNVEV (reference sequence). V lost 3 bases and J lost 7, with 10 bases in between. The CDR3 contains 12 residues. CDR3 amino acids: CASSLGTGEQYF. The CDR3 nucleotides are TGTGCCAGCAGTTTGGGGACGGGGGAGCAGTACTTC.

This clone was observed a single time. The rearrangement joins TRBV27 to TRBJ2-7; 10 positions agree with TRBD2. CDR1 and CDR2 (germline): MNHEY, SMNVEV (reference sequence). The CDR3 runs 16 residues. Trimming took 5 bases from V and 3 from J; bases not matched to a gene: 10. As DNA, the CDR3 is TGTGCCAGCAGTCCCTCCAGCGGGAGGGTATTCTACGAGCAGTACTTC. It translates to CASSPSSGRVFYEQYF.

The table lists this clone with a few counts. Being one base from a much bigger clone, this may be a read error. The CDR3 protein is CASSWRAYNEQFF. DNA of the CDR3: TGTGCCAGCAGCTGGCGGGCCTACAATGAGCAGTTCTTC. J is TRBJ2-1 and V is TRBV27, with D possibly matching TRBD2 (5 bases). In germline, CDR1 is MNHEY, CDR2 SMNVEV (reference sequence). The V end was cut by 6 bases, the J end by 2 bases, with 8 bases between. This CDR3 region has 13 residues.

The CDR3 region is CASGTGAYEQYF. In DNA, the CDR3 is TGCGCCAGCGGGACAGGGGCCTACGAGCAGTACTTC. V gene TRBV4-1 combines with J gene TRBJ2-7; TRBD1 agrees at 10 bases. CDR1 is MGHRA and CDR2 is YSYEKL in the germline V gene. The V and J ends lost 8 bases and 2 bases, in that order; junction bases with no gene match: 0. CDR3 length: 12 amino acids.

J is TRBJ2-7 and V is TRBV28, with D tentatively TRBD2 (7 bases). The CDR3 has 15 residues. Germline V gives CDR1 MDHEN, CDR2 SYDVKM. The V end lost 7 bases, the J end lost 6 bases, and 22 bases lay between the germline ends. The CDR3 region is CASIRGAQVVGEQYF. The CDR3 bases are TGTGCCAGCATTCGGGGGGCGCAGGTCGTAGGCGAGCAGTACTTC.

J is TRBJ1-1 and V is TRBV13; D is unclear. The CDR3 covers 10 residues. Deletions cut 8 bases from V and 3 bases from J, with 4 bases between. CDR1 is PRHDT, CDR2 FYEKMQ, per germline (reference sequence). CDR3 coding DNA: TGTGCCAGCTACCACACTGAAGCTTTCTTT. Protein: CASYHTEAFF.

V gene TRBV19 combines with J gene TRBJ1-2, with D unresolved. Germline loops: CDR1 LNHDA, CDR2 SQIVND (reference sequence). The CDR3 is 13 residues long. V was pared by 6 bases and J by 3 bases, with 11 bases between. CDR3 bases: TGTGCCAGTAGGGGCCGCGGAGACTATGGCTACACCTTC. Amino acids: CASRGRGDYGYTF. Variable domain in full (rest from reference TRBV19 and TRBJ1-2): DGGITQSPKYLFRKEGQNVTLSCEQNLNHDAMYWYRQDPGQGLRLIYYSQIVNDFQKGDIAEGYSVSREKKESFPLTVTSAQKNPTAFYLCASRGRGDYGYTFGSGTRLTVV.